The T cell receptor beta chain under discussion was sequenced for a study of T cells after yellow fever vaccination. MiXCR was run by TCRdb on the 5' RACE reads, yielding one entry per CDR3 protein. The profile shows hundreds of thousands of distinct CDR3 sequences, approximately 13% of them singletons. This clonotype has just a few counts. The CDR3 runs to 13 residues. Germline loops: CDR1 SQVTM, CDR2 ANQGSEA. Trimming left V 4 bases short and J 4 bases short, with 10 bases between. The sample was CD4+ T cells sorted from PBMCs, taken 15 days after the yellow fever booster vaccination. This sequence originates from a man between 18 and 29 years old who received the YFV17D yellow fever vaccine. The V gene is TRBV29-1, the J gene TRBJ2-2, with D hard to call. CDR3 coding DNA: TGCAGCGTTGCCAGGATGGGCACCGGGGAGCTGTTTTTT. Translation: CSVARMGTGELFF.